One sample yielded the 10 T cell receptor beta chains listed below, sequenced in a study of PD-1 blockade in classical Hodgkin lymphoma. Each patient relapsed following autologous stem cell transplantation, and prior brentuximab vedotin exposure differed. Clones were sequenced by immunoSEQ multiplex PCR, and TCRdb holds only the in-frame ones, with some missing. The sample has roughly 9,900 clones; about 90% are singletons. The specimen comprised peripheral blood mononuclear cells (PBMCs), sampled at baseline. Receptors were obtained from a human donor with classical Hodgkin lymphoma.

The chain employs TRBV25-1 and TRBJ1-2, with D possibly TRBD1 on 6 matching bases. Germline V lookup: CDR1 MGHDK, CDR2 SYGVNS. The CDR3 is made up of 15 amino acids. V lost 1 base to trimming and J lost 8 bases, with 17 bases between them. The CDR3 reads CASSELFPGAGGYTF. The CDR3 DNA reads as TGTGCCAGCAGTGAATTATTTCCAGGGGCAGGAGGCTACACCTTC.

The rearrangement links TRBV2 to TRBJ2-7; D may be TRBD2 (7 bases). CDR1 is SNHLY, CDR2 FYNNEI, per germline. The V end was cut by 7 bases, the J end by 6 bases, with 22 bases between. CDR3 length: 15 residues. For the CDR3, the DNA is TGTGCCAGCAAGGCCTCCTTGGGGGGGGGCCCCGAGCAGTACTTC. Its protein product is CASKASLGGGPEQYF.

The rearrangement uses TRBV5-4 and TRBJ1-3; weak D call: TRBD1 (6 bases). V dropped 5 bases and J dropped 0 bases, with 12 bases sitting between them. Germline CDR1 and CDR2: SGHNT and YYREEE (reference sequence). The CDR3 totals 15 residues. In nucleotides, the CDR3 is TGTGCCAGCAGGCGGGGGCAAGACTCTGGAAACACCATATATTTT. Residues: CASRRGQDSGNTIYF. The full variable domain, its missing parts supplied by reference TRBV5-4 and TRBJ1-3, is ETGVTQSPTHLIKTRGQQVTLRCSSQSGHNTVSWYQQALGQGPQFIFQYYREEENGRGNFPPRFSGLQFPNYSSELNVNALELDDSALYLCASRRGQDSGNTIYFGEGSWLTVV.

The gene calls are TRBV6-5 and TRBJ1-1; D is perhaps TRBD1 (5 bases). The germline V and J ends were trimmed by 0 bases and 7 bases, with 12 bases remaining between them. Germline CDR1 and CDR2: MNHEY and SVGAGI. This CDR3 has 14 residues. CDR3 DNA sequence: TGTGCCAGCAGTTACTCCGGATTAGGGGATGAAGCTTTCTTT. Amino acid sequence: CASSYSGLGDEAFF.

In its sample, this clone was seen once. In DNA, the CDR3 is TGTGCCAGTAGTATAGTCGTAGCGGGAGGCTACAATGAGCAGTTCTTC. It encodes CASSIVVAGGYNEQFF. The chain combines TRBV19 with TRBJ2-1; 10 bases are shared with TRBD2. Germline-derived CDR1 and CDR2 are LNHDA and SQIVND (reference sequence). V lost 1 base and J lost 3; bases outside the gene matches: 3. CDR3 length: 16 residues.

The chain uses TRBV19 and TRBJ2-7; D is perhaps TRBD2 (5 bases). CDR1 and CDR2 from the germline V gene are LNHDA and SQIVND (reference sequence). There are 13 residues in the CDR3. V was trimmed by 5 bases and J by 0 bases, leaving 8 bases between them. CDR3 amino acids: CASSGGLSYEQYF. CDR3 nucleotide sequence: TGTGCCAGTAGTGGAGGACTCTCCTACGAGCAGTACTTC.

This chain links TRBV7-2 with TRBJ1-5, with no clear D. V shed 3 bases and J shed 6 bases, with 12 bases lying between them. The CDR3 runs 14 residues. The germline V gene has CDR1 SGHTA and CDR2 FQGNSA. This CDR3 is CASSFKSGPQPQHF. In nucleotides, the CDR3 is TGTGCCAGCAGCTTTAAGTCCGGGCCTCAGCCCCAGCATTTT.

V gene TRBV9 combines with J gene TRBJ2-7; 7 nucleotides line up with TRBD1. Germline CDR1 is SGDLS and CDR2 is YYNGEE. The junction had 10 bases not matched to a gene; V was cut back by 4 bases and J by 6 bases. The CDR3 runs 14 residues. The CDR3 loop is CASSPTGTAFEQYF. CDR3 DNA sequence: TGTGCCAGCAGCCCAACCGGGACAGCCTTCGAGCAGTACTTC.

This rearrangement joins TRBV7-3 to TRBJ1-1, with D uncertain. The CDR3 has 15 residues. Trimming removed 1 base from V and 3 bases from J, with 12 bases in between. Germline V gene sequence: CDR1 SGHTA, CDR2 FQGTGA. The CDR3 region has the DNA TGTGCCAGCAGCTTAAACCCTATGGGGTACACTGAAGCTTTCTTT. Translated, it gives CASSLNPMGYTEAFF.

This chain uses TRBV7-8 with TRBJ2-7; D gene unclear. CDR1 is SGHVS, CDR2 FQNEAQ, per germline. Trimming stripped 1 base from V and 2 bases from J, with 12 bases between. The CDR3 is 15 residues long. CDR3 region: CASSLVAQSPYEQYF. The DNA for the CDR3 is TGTGCCAGCAGCTTAGTTGCACAGTCCCCCTACGAGCAGTACTTC.